Sequencing of this T cell receptor (beta chain) was carried out in a study of CD8+CD57+ T cells in acquired aplastic anemia. The use of genomic DNA as template underpinned the TCR beta VDJ and CDR3 profiling. TCRdb reprocessed the reads via MiXCR and lists one record per CDR3 protein. The table lists under 250,000 distinct CDR3 sequences, around 43% of them singletons, with 7% to 9.5% in the top ten. With regard to this clonotype: The antigen is undetermined.

Whole-study results and caveats: About 29 sequences, all CD8+ CDR3, were shared between patients and controls.

The CDR3 consists of 14 residues. V was trimmed by 5 bases and J by 7 bases, leaving 17 bases between them. Germline V gene lookup returns CDR1 SNHLY and CDR2 FYNNEI. Patients included in sequencing had previously demonstrated CD8+CD57+ cell expansion by flow cytometry. In all patients, the disease was severe acquired aplastic anemia. The sequencing sample was made of sorted CD4+, CD8+, or CD8+CD57+ T cells (not recorded which) from PBMCs. The chain employs TRBV2 and TRBJ1-2, with a tentative D call TRBD1 (6 bases). This clonotype originated in a human donor with aplastic anemia. In DNA, the CDR3 is TGTGCCAGCAGTCCCGGAACAGGGAATTTTGGCTACACCTTC. Protein: CASSPGTGNFGYTF.